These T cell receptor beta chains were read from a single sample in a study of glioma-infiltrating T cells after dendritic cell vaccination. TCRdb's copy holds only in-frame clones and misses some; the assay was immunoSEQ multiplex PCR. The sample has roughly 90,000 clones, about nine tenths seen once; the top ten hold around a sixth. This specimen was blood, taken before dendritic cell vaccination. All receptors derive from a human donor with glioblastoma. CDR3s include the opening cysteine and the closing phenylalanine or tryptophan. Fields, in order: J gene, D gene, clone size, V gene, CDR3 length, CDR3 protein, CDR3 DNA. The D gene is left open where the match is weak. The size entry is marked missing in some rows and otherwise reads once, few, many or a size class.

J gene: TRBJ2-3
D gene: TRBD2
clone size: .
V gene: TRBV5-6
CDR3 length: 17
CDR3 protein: CASTPRGLAGGLNTQYF
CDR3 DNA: TGTGCCAGCACCCCGAGGGGTCTAGCGGGAGGACTGAATACGCAGTATTTT

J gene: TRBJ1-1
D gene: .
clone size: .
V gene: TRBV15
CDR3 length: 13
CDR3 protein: CATSRGGITEAFF
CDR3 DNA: TGTGCCACCAGCAGGGGCGGGATCACTGAAGCTTTCTTT

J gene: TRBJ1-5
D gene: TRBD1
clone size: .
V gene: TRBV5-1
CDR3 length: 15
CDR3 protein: CASSLGDSHNQPQHF
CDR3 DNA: TGCGCCAGCAGCTTGGGGGACAGTCACAATCAGCCCCAGCATTTT

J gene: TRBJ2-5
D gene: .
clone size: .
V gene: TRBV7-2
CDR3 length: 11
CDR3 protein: CASSLVKEQYF
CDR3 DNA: TGTGCCAGCAGCTTAGTCAAGGAGCAGTACTTC

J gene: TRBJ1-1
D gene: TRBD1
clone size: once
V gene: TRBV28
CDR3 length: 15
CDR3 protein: CASSINRGRATEAFF
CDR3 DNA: TGTGCCAGCAGTATTAACAGGGGGCGGGCCACTGAAGCTTTCTTT

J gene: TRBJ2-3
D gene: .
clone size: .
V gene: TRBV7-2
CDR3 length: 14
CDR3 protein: CASRRSLSTDTQYF
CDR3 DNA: TGTGCCAGCAGGCGCTCTCTGAGCACAGATACGCAGTATTTT

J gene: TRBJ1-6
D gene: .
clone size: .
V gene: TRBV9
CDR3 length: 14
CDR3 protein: CASSVEEGYSPLHF
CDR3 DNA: TGTGCCAGCAGCGTAGAGGAGGGTTATTCACCCCTCCACTTT

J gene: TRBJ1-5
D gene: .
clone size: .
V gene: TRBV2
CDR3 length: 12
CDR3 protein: CASSEAYQPQHF
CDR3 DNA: TGTGCCAGCAGTGAAGCCTATCAGCCCCAGCATTTT

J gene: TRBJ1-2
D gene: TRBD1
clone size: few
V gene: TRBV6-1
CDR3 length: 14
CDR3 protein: CASSVTGANYGYTF
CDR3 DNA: TGTGCCAGCAGTGTAACAGGGGCTAACTATGGCTACACCTTC

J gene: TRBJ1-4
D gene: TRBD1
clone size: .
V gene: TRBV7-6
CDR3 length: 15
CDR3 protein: CASSLYWTGGEKLFF
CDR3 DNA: TGCGCCAGCAGCTTATACTGGACAGGGGGTGAAAAACTGTTTTTT

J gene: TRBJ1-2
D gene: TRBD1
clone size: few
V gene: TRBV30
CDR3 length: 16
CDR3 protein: CAWTRDRGRRNYGYTF
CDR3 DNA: TGTGCCTGGACCCGGGACAGGGGGCGCAGAAACTATGGCTACACCTTC

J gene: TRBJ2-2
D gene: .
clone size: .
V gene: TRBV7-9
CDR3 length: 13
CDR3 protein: CASSSGQEGELFF
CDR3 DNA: TGTGCCAGCAGCTCGGGACAAGAAGGGGAGCTGTTTTTT

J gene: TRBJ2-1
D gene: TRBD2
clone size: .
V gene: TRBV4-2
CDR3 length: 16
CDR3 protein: CASSQHSGTSYNEQFF
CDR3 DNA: TGTGCCAGCAGCCAACATAGCGGGACGTCCTACAATGAGCAGTTCTTC

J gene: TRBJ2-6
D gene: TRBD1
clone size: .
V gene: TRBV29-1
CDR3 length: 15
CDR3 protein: CSVETGAVGANVLTF
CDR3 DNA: TGCAGCGTTGAGACAGGGGCAGTGGGGGCCAACGTCCTGACTTTC

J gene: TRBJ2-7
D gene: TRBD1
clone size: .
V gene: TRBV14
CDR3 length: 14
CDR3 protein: CASSRGQAAYEQYF
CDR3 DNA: TGTGCCAGCAGCCGCGGACAGGCTGCCTACGAGCAGTACTTC